These 15 T cell receptor beta chains originate from one sample sequenced in a study of T cells in Graves' hyperthyroidism and ophthalmopathy. RNA transcripts served as the template for amplifying TCR beta CDR3 regions. The HTBI set primed first-round TCR CDR3 RT-PCR. TCRdb independently ran MiXCR on the multiplex PCR reads; one entry per CDR3 protein. The sample lists fewer than 40,000 distinct CDR3 sequences, around 53% occurring once. The material sequenced was blood. Receptor source: a woman aged 35 to 49 with Graves' ophthalmopathy.

This clonotype was detected ten times or more. The J gene is TRBJ2-7, the V gene TRBV27; no clear D. Germline V gene lookup returns CDR1 MNHEY and CDR2 SMNVEV (reference sequence). With 2 bases removed from V and 4 bases from J, the gap between germline ends came to 9 bases. The CDR3 runs 13 residues. CDR3 nucleotides: TGTGCCAGCAGTTTAGTAAAGGGATACGAGCAGTACTTC. This translates into CASSLVKGYEQYF.

The gene calls are TRBV3-1 and TRBJ1-3; D may be TRBD1 (5 bases). V lost 4 bases to trimming and J lost 0 bases, with 13 bases between them. The length of the CDR3 is 16 residues. The germline V gene has CDR1 LGHDT and CDR2 YNNKEL (reference sequence). The CDR3 DNA reads as TGTGCCAGCAGCCCAGATTGGGGGTTCTCTGGAAACACCATATATTTT. Its translation: CASSPDWGFSGNTIYF.

In its sample, this clonotype was seen many times. V is TRBV20-1 and J is TRBJ2-3; TRBD2 matches at 7 bases. This CDR3 is built from 15 residues. With V trimmed by 0 bases and J by 2 bases, 5 bases remained unmatched. The germline CDR1 and CDR2 sequences are DFQATT and SNEGSKA (reference sequence). CDR3: CSARDEGGPTDTQYF. The CDR3, as DNA: TGCAGTGCTAGAGACGAGGGAGGGCCCACAGATACGCAGTATTTT.

The chain joins TRBV11-3 to TRBJ2-7, with 8 bases that match TRBD1. The CDR3 extends over 14 amino acids. The V segment lost 6 bases and the J segment 5 bases; nucleotides outside the gene matches: 9. Germline assignment: CDR1 SGHNT and CDR2 YENEEA. The CDR3 reads CASSGQGLSHEQYF. CDR3 in DNA: TGTGCCAGCAGTGGACAGGGTCTTTCCCACGAGCAGTACTTC.

A remark on this clonotype: Here the CDR3 omits its conserved ending phenylalanine or tryptophan, so a read error is the likely source. The limits of the CDR3 on the DNA are not certain, so only TCRdb's listed CDR3 is given. This rearrangement joins TRBV15 to TRBJ2-6. Germline assignment: CDR1 LNHNV and CDR2 YYDKDF (reference sequence). A total of 9 residues make up the CDR3, ends included. The CDR3 reads CATSRVAVS.

The chain employs TRBV15 and TRBJ2-4; 7 bases are shared with TRBD2. The germline V gene encodes CDR1 LNHNV and CDR2 YYDKDF (reference sequence). The CDR3 length is 17 residues. J lost 0 bases, V lost 5 bases, and 10 bases had no gene match. As DNA, the CDR3 is TGTGCCACCAGCTTGGGGGGAGGGGCCCTAGCCAAAAACATTCAGTACTTC. The encoded protein is CATSLGGGALAKNIQYF.

This clonotype was counted ten times or more. The CDR3 DNA reads as TGTGCCAGCAGCCCAGGGACAGGGACTCACGGCTACACCTTC. It translates to CASSPGTGTHGYTF. The gene calls are TRBV9 and TRBJ1-2, with 9 nucleotides matching TRBD1. This CDR3 contains 14 residues. CDR1 is SGDLS, CDR2 YYNGEE, per germline. J lost 8 bases, V lost 4 bases, and 9 bases had no gene match.

The chain combines TRBV11-2 with TRBJ1-5; D may be TRBD1 (6 bases). V gave up 4 bases and J gave up 0 bases, with 13 bases separating them. Germline values: CDR1 SGHAT, CDR2 FQNNGV. The CDR3 extends over 16 amino acids. The CDR3 is CASSYTGTDSNQPQHF. CDR3 DNA sequence: TGTGCCAGCAGCTACACAGGGACCGATAGCAATCAGCCCCAGCATTTT.

The rearrangement joins TRBV19 to TRBJ2-1, with TRBD1 identical over 9 bases. CDR1 is LNHDA, CDR2 SQIVND, per germline (reference sequence). CDR3 size: 14 residues. The trim removed 3 bases at V and 8 bases at J, leaving 5 bases unmatched. CDR3 loop: CASSMRGTGHEQFF. CDR3 coding DNA: TGTGCCAGTAGTATGCGTGGGACAGGGCATGAGCAGTTCTTC.

This clonotype was seen many times. The chain couples TRBV5-4 to TRBJ1-2, with a tentative D call TRBD1 (6 bases). CDR3 length: 12 amino acids. Germline lookup yields CDR1 SGHNT and CDR2 YYREEE (reference sequence). V was shortened by 3 bases and J by 4 bases, with 7 bases between the two germline ends. The CDR3, as DNA: TGTGCCAGCAGCTCGGACAGCTATGGCTACACCTTC. It encodes CASSSDSYGYTF.

At least ten counts were recorded for this clonotype. The gene calls are TRBV19 and TRBJ1-1, with D possibly matching TRBD1 (6 bases). CDR1 LNHDA and CDR2 SQIVND come from the germline V gene (reference sequence). CDR3 length: 15 amino acids. Trimming removed 4 bases at V and 1 base at J, with 13 bases between. CDR3 in amino acids: CASSKAGTRNTEAFF. CDR3 coding DNA: TGTGCCAGTAGTAAAGCCGGGACAAGGAACACTGAAGCTTTCTTT.

This clonotype came up many times. CDR3 in DNA: TGTGCCAGCAGCTCCGAGGTCTCTTCACCCCTCCACTTT. The encoded protein is CASSSEVSSPLHF. The V gene is TRBV5-5, the J gene TRBJ1-6; unclear D gene. Germline CDR1 SGHKS, CDR2 YYEKEE (reference sequence). This CDR3 has 13 amino acids. V was clipped by 3 bases and J by 9 bases, with 10 bases between them.

Ten or more counts support this clonotype. V gene TRBV14 combines with J gene TRBJ1-1, with D maybe TRBD1 (6 bases). The CDR3 loop spans 13 amino acids. The germline V gene encodes CDR1 SGHDN and CDR2 FVKESK. The ends were cut back, 4 bases at V and 3 bases at J, with 9 bases in the middle. CDR3 in amino acids: CASSRGGDTEAFF. In DNA form, the CDR3 reads TGTGCCAGCAGCCGAGGGGGGGACACTGAAGCTTTCTTT.

The rearrangement joins TRBV24-1 to TRBJ2-3; 8 bases map to TRBD1. The junction had 5 bases not matched to a gene; V was cut back by 5 bases and J by 2 bases. The CDR3 covers 15 residues. Germline CDR1 KGHDR, CDR2 SFDVKD. CDR3 bases: TGTGCCACCAGTGCTGGACAGGGTGCCACAGATACGCAGTATTTT. This sequence encodes CATSAGQGATDTQYF.

As regards this clonotype: One junction end disagrees with the germline gene, perhaps due to a read error. This chain uses TRBV6-5 with TRBJ1-2, with unresolved D. Looked up from germline, CDR1 is MNHEY and CDR2 is SVGAGI. CDR3 length equals 15 residues. CDR3 nucleotides: TGTGCCAGCAGTTACTCGTCTGGGTCTGACTACGGCTACACCTTC. Encoded protein: CASSYSSGSDYGYTF.